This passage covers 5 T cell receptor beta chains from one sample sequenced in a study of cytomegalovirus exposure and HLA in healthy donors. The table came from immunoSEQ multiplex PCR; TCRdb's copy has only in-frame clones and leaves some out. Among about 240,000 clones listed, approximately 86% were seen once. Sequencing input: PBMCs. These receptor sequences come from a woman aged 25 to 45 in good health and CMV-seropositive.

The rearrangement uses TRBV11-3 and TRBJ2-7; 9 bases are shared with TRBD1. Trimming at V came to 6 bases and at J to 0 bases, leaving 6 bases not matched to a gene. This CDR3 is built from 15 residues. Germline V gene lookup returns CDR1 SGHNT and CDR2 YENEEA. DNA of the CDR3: TGTGCCAGCAGTTCCAAACAGGGGGCCTCCTACGAGCAGTACTTC. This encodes CASSSKQGASYEQYF.

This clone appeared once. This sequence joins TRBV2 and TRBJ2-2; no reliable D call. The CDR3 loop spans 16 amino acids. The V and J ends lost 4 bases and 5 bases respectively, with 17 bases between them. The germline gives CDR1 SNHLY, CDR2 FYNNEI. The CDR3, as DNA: TGTGCCAGCAGTGCCAATGCGGTCCTGAGTACCGGGGAGCTGTTTTTT. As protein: CASSANAVLSTGELFF.

CDR3 loop: CASSPDRAGETQYF. CDR3 nucleotides: TGTGCCAGCAGCCCGGACAGGGCAGGGGAGACCCAGTACTTC. The chain employs TRBV7-3 and TRBJ2-5; 8 bases are shared with TRBD1. Per the germline V gene, CDR1 is SGHTA and CDR2 is FQGTGA. V was clipped by 5 bases and J by 5 bases; unmatched bases: 7. The CDR3 sequence is 14 residues long.

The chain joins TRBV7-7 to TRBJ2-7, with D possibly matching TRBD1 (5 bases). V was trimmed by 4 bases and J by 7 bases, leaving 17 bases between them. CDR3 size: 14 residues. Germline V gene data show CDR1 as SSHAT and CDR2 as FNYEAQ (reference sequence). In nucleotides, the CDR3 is TGTGCCAGCAGCTCCGATCATACCCAGGGAGAGCAGTACTTC. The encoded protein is CASSSDHTQGEQYF.

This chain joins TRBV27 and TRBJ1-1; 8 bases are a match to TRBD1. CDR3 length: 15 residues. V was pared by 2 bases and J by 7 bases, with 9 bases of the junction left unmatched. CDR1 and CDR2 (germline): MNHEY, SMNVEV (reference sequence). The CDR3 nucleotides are TGTGCCAGCAGTTTAATCGGGGGGACAGGAGGTGAAGCTTTCTTT. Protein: CASSLIGGTGGEAFF.